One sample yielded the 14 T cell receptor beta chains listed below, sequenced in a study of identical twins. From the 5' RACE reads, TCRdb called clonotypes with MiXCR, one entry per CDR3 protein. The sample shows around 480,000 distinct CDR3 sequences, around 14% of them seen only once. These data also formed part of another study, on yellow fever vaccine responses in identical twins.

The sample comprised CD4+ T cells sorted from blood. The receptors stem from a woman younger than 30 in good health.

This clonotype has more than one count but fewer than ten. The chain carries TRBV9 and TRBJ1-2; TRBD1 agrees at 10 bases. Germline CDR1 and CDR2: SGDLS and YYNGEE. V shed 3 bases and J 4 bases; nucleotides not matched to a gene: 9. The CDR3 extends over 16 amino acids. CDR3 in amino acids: CASSGPPGQGTYGYTF. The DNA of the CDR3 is TGTGCCAGCAGCGGACCACCGGGACAGGGGACCTATGGCTACACCTTC.

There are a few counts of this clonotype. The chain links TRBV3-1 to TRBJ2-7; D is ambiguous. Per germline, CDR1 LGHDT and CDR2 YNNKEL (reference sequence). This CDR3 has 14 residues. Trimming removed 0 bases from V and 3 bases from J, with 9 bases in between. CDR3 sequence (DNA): TGTGCCAGCAGCCAAGATTTGGTCCTCTACGAGCAGTACTTC. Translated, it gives CASSQDLVLYEQYF.

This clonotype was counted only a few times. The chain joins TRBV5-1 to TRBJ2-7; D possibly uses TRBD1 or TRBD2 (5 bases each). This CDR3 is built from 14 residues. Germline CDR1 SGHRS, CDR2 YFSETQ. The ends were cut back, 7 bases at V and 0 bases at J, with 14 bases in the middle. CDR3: CASFRDGLSYEQYF. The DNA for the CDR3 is TGCGCCAGCTTTCGGGACGGACTCTCCTACGAGCAGTACTTC.

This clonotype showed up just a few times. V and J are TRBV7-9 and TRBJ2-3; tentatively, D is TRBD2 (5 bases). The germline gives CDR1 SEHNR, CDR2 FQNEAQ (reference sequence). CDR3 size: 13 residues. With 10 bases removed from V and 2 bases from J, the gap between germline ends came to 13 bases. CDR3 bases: TGTGCCACCGACGCGGGTACCACAGATACGCAGTATTTT. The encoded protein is CATDAGTTDTQYF. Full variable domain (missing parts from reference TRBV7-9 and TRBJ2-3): DTGVSQNPRHKITKRGQNVTFRCDPISEHNRLYWYRQTLGQGPEFLTYFQNEAQLEKSRLLSDRFSAERPKGSFSTLEIQRTEQGDSAMYLCATDAGTTDTQYFGPGTRLTVL.

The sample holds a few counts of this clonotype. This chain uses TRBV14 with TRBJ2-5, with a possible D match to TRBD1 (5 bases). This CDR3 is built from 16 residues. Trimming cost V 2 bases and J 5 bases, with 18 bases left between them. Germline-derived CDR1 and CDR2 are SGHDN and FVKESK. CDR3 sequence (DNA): TGTGCCAGCAGCCAAAAGATTCAGGGATTGTTGGAGACCCAGTACTTC. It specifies CASSQKIQGLLETQYF.

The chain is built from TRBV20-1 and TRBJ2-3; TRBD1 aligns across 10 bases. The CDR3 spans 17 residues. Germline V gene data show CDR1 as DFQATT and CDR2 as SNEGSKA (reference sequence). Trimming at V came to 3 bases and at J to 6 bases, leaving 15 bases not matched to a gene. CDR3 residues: CSASSDRGHLSKDTQYF. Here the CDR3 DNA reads TGCAGTGCTAGCTCAGACAGGGGGCATTTATCCAAGGATACGCAGTATTTT.

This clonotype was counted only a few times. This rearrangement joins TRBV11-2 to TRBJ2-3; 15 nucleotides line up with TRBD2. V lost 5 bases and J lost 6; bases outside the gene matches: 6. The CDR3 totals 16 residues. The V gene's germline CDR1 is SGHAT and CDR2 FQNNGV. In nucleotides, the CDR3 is TGTGCCAGCAGCGCCGGACTAGCGGGGGGGCACGATACGCAGTATTTT. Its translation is CASSAGLAGGHDTQYF.

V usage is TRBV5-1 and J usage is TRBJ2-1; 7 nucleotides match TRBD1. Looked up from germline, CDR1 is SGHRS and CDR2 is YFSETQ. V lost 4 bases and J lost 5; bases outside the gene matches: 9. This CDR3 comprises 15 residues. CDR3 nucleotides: TGCGCCAGCAGCCGGGGACAGCTTAACCACAATGAGCAGTTCTTC. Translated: CASSRGQLNHNEQFF.

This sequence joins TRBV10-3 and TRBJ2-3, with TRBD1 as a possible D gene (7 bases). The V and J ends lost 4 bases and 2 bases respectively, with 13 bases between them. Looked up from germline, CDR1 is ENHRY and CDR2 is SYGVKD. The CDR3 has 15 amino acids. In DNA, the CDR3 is TGTGCCATCAGTGGGACCAGGGGGGCCACAGATACGCAGTATTTT. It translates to CAISGTRGATDTQYF.

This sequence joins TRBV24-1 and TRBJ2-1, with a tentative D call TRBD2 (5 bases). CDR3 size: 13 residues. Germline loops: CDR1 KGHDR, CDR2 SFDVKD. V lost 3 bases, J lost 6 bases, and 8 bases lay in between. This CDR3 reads CATSDTSTNEQFF. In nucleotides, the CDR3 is TGTGCCACCAGTGATACTAGTACCAATGAGCAGTTCTTC.

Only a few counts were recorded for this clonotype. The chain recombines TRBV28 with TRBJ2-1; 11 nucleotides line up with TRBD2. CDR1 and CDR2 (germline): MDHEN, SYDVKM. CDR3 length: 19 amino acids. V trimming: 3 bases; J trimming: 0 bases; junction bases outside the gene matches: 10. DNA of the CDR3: TGTGCCAGCAGTTTTGGGTCTAGCGGGGGGTTAAGCTCCTACAATGAGCAGTTCTTC. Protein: CASSFGSSGGLSSYNEQFF. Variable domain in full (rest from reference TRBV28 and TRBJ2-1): DVKVTQSSRYLVKRTGEKVFLECVQDMDHENMFWYRQDPGLGLRLIYFSYDVKMKEKGDIPEGYSVSREKKERFSLILESASTNQTSMYLCASSFGSSGGLSSYNEQFFGPGTRLTVL.

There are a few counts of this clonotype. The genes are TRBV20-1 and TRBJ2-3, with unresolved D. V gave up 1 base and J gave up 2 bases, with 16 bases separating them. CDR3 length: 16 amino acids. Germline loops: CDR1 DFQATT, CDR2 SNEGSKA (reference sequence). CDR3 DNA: TGCAGTGCTAGAGGTTGGGGTAGTACTTCCACAGATACGCAGTATTTT. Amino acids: CSARGWGSTSTDTQYF.

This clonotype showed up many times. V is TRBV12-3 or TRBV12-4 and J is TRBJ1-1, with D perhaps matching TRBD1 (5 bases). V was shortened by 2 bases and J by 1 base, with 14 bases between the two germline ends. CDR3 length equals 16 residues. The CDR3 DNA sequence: TGTGCCAGCAGTTTATGGGCAGGTGGGGGGAACACTGAAGCTTTCTTT. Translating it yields CASSLWAGGGNTEAFF.

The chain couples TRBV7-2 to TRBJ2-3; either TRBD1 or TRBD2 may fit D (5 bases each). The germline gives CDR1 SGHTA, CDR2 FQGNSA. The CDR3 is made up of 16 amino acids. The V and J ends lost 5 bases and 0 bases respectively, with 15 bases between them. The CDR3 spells CASSAVGVTSTDTQYF. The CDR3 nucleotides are TGTGCCAGCAGCGCCGTGGGGGTGACTAGCACAGATACGCAGTATTTT.